A single sample is the source of the 32 T cell receptor beta chains below, sequenced in a study of shared clonotypes between healthy human individuals. Only in-frame clones appear in the TCRdb table, and some are missing; sequencing was by immunoSEQ multiplex PCR. The sample gives approximately 98,000 clones, around 68% of which show up once; approximately 24% is in the top ten. The sequencing input was memory CD8+ T cells sorted from blood. Subset denoted: CD45RO+ cells pooled with CCR7-negative TemRA cells. These receptors came from a woman in her 30s in good health.

This chain links TRBV28 with TRBJ2-7, with 8 bases identical to TRBD1. The V segment lost 6 bases and the J segment 4 bases; nucleotides outside the gene matches: 14. The germline gives CDR1 MDHEN, CDR2 SYDVKM. The CDR3 spans 16 residues. The CDR3 reads CASRSHQGATVYEQYF. CDR3 sequence (DNA): TGTGCCAGCAGGTCTCATCAGGGGGCGACTGTATACGAGCAGTACTTC.

J is TRBJ2-7 and V is TRBV28; tentatively, D is TRBD1 (6 bases). The CDR3 covers 14 residues. Germline loops: CDR1 MDHEN, CDR2 SYDVKM. Trimming shortened V by 2 bases and J by 2 bases, and 10 bases separated the two germline ends. The CDR3 region is CASSLAGTPYEQYF. CDR3 coding DNA: TGTGCCAGCAGTTTAGCCGGGACACCCTACGAGCAGTACTTC.

The chain employs TRBV7-9 and TRBJ2-5; D is possibly TRBD2 (5 bases). The germline V gene encodes CDR1 SEHNR and CDR2 FQNEAQ (reference sequence). V was clipped by 5 bases and J by 1 base, with 11 bases between them. The CDR3 totals 14 residues. The CDR3, as DNA: TGTGCCAGCAGCCAAGAGGGTCTCCAAGAGACCCAGTACTTC. Its translation is CASSQEGLQETQYF.

This rearrangement joins TRBV6-5 to TRBJ1-3; TRBD1 is a possible D gene (6 bases). Trimming left V 2 bases short and J 3 bases short, with 14 bases between. This CDR3 spans 16 amino acids. CDR1 and CDR2 from the germline V gene are MNHEY and SVGAGI. CDR3 DNA: TGTGCCAGCAGTTACACTGGACAGACTGATGGAAACACCATATATTTT. This translates into CASSYTGQTDGNTIYF.

This clone was recorded only once. The genes are TRBV4-1 and TRBJ1-3; tentatively, D is TRBD1 (5 bases). Germline CDR1 MGHRA, CDR2 YSYEKL. The V end was cut by 6 bases, the J end by 4 bases, with 19 bases between. This CDR3 is built from 16 residues. The CDR3 nucleotides are TGCGCCAGCAGGCTAAATGAGCAGGGTTCAGGAAACACCATATATTTT. Its translation: CASRLNEQGSGNTIYF.

V and J are TRBV9 and TRBJ2-7; 13 bases match TRBD2. The V and J ends lost 3 bases and 5 bases, in that order; junction bases with no gene match: 5. From germline, CDR1 is SGDLS and CDR2 YYNGEE. The CDR3 is made up of 15 amino acids. The CDR3 DNA reads TGTGCCAGCAGCGAGGGACTAGCGGGACTCGACGAGCAGTACTTC. Translation gives CASSEGLAGLDEQYF.

V usage is TRBV28 and J usage is TRBJ2-7; D unresolved. In germline, CDR1 is MDHEN, CDR2 SYDVKM. This CDR3 spans 16 amino acids. V was pared by 6 bases and J by 0 bases, with 18 bases between. The CDR3: CASSQDLGKGSYEQYF. The DNA for the CDR3 is TGTGCCAGCAGCCAAGATCTGGGGAAGGGCTCCTACGAGCAGTACTTC. Looking up the rest from reference TRBV28 and TRBJ2-7 gives the full variable domain: DVKVTQSSRYLVKRTGEKVFLECVQDMDHENMFWYRQDPGLGLRLIYFSYDVKMKEKGDIPEGYSVSREKKERFSLILESASTNQTSMYLCASSQDLGKGSYEQYFGPGTRLTVT.

In its sample, this clone was seen a few times. V gene TRBV6-5 combines with J gene TRBJ2-2; no clear D gene. CDR1 and CDR2 from the germline V gene are MNHEY and SVGAGI. Trimming removed 6 bases at V and 1 base at J, with 12 bases between. The length of the CDR3 is 15 residues. This CDR3 is CASRRTAENTGELFF. CDR3 nucleotide sequence: TGTGCCAGCAGAAGAACCGCGGAGAACACCGGGGAGCTGTTTTTT.

In this sample, this clone turned up a few times. The chain joins TRBV4-1 to TRBJ1-5; D is ambiguous. Germline V CDR1 and CDR2: MGHRA, YSYEKL. Trimming shortened V by 0 bases and J by 10 bases, and 16 bases separated the two germline ends. This CDR3 has 15 residues. The CDR3 loop reads CASSQDPTASLPQHF. The CDR3 DNA reads as TGCGCCAGCAGCCAAGATCCGACTGCCTCCCTTCCCCAGCATTTT.

This chain joins TRBV5-1 and TRBJ1-2; D gene uncertain. Germline V gene lookup returns CDR1 SGHRS and CDR2 YFSETQ. This CDR3 spans 13 amino acids. Trimming pared 5 bases from V and 3 bases from J, leaving 11 bases between. This chain's CDR3 is CASREGLDYGYTF. CDR3 DNA sequence: TGCGCCAGCAGGGAGGGTTTGGACTATGGCTACACCTTC.

This clone was recorded many times. The chain uses TRBV25-1 and TRBJ2-1, with D tentatively TRBD2 (5 bases). V lost 1 base and J lost 4, with 14 bases in between. The CDR3 spans 16 residues. In germline, CDR1 is MGHDK, CDR2 SYGVNS. CDR3: CASSESVAGIYNEQFF. The CDR3 DNA reads as TGTGCCAGCAGTGAATCGGTAGCCGGGATATACAATGAGCAGTTCTTC.

This chain links TRBV11-3 with TRBJ2-3; 10 nucleotides agree with TRBD2. Germline CDR1 is SGHNT and CDR2 is YENEEA. The J segment lost 8 bases and the V segment lost 4 bases, leaving 9 bases of the junction unmatched. The CDR3 has 15 residues. The CDR3 DNA follows: TGTGCCAGCAGCTCTAGCGGGAGCGAAGGACTTACGCAGTATTTT. Encoded protein: CASSSSGSEGLTQYF.

The chain recombines TRBV7-9 with TRBJ2-5; tentatively, D is TRBD1 or TRBD2 (5 bases each). The CDR3 runs 14 residues. CDR1 SEHNR and CDR2 FQNEAQ come from the germline V gene (reference sequence). With 5 bases removed from V and 5 bases from J, the gap between germline ends came to 15 bases. In DNA, the CDR3 is TGTGCCAGCAGCCCGGGGACGACCAGGGAGACCCAGTACTTC. This sequence encodes CASSPGTTRETQYF.

The chain uses TRBV28 and TRBJ1-3, with D perhaps TRBD1 (6 bases). From germline, CDR1 is MDHEN and CDR2 SYDVKM. This CDR3 is 14 amino acids long. V lost 6 bases and J 8 bases, leaving 17 bases between the germline ends. CDR3 nucleotide sequence: TGTGCCAGCAGGCAGACAGGTTCCAGGGACACCATATATTTT. Its protein is CASRQTGSRDTIYF.

This clone was seen only a few times. The gene calls are TRBV21-1 and TRBJ2-7; the DNA was not used to check the table's D call, TRBD1. TRBV21-1 is annotated as a pseudogene. The CDR3 is made up of 16 amino acids. The CDR3 sequence is CASSNVLRTGIYEQYF. DNA for the CDR3: TGTGCCAGCAGCAATGTGTTACGGACAGGGATCTACGAGCAGTACTTC.

V gene TRBV5-5 combines with J gene TRBJ2-3, with 9 bases identical to TRBD2. CDR1 is SGHKS, CDR2 YYEKEE, per germline (reference sequence). J lost 6 bases, V lost 3 bases, and 11 bases had no gene match. The CDR3 loop spans 16 amino acids. CDR3 nucleotides: TGTGCCAGCAGCTGGGCCCTAGCGGGGAGGTCGGATACGCAGTATTTT. Translating it yields CASSWALAGRSDTQYF. The variable domain in full, completed from reference TRBV5-5 and TRBJ2-3, reads DAGVTQSPTHLIKTRGQQVTLRCSPISGHKSVSWYQQVLGQGPQFIFQYYEKEERGRGNFPDRFSARQFPNYSSELNVNALLLGDSALYLCASSWALAGRSDTQYFGPGTRLTVL.

This chain joins TRBV15 and TRBJ2-2; D uncertain. Trimming removed 8 bases at V and 0 bases at J, with 13 bases between. Germline V CDR1 and CDR2: LNHNV, YYDKDF (reference sequence). The CDR3 has 15 residues. DNA for the CDR3: TGTGCCACCCGAACTCCCGGGTCGAACACCGGGGAGCTGTTTTTT. Encoded protein: CATRTPGSNTGELFF.

The chain couples TRBV6-4 to TRBJ2-4, with D possibly matching TRBD2 (5 bases). The CDR3 sequence is 17 residues long. Germline loops: CDR1 MRHNA, CDR2 SNTAGT. The V end lost 5 bases, the J end lost 1 base, and 18 bases lay between the germline ends. CDR3 nucleotides: TGTGCCAGCAGTTACTTATTTCGGGGTTCGGCCAAAAACATTCAGTACTTC. Translated: CASSYLFRGSAKNIQYF.

At least ten counts were recorded for this clone. The chain uses TRBV2 and TRBJ1-1; the match to TRBD1 covers 9 bases. The J segment lost 4 bases and the V segment lost 5 bases, leaving 5 bases of the junction unmatched. The CDR3 contains 14 residues. Germline V CDR1 and CDR2: SNHLY, FYNNEI. The chain's CDR3 is CASSTGGGRTEAFF. The CDR3 DNA sequence: TGTGCCAGCAGTACAGGGGGCGGGCGCACTGAAGCTTTCTTT.

The rearrangement joins TRBV2 to TRBJ2-7; D remains ambiguous. The CDR3 length is 13 residues. In germline, CDR1 is SNHLY, CDR2 FYNNEI. CDR3 amino acids: CCLRTWDSYEQYF. Here the CDR3 DNA reads TGTTGTCTCCGGACGTGGGACTCCTACGAGCAGTACTTC.

The rearrangement links TRBV4-1 to TRBJ2-1, with D possibly matching TRBD2 (5 bases). Germline lookup yields CDR1 MGHRA and CDR2 YSYEKL. Trimming left V 0 bases short and J 0 bases short, with 12 bases between. The CDR3 covers 17 residues. The CDR3 sequence: CASSQEGSGSSYNEQFF. The CDR3 DNA is TGCGCCAGCAGCCAAGAGGGGAGCGGCAGCTCCTACAATGAGCAGTTCTTC.

A remark on this clone: The same CDR3 also results from other DNA sequences found in this sample. This chain joins TRBV5-1 and TRBJ2-1; D possibly corresponds to TRBD1 (5 bases). Per germline, CDR1 SGHRS and CDR2 YFSETQ. Trimming stripped 5 bases from V and 0 bases from J, with 12 bases between. The CDR3 contains 15 residues. The CDR3 reads CASSSDSSSYNEQFF. CDR3 sequence (DNA): TGCGCCAGCAGTTCCGACAGTAGCTCCTACAATGAGCAGTTCTTC.

The V and J genes are TRBV5-6 and TRBJ2-5, with a tentative D call TRBD1 (5 bases). V was pared by 4 bases and J by 4 bases, with 11 bases between. CDR3 size: 13 residues. Per the germline V gene, CDR1 is SGHDT and CDR2 is YYEEEE. CDR3 amino acids: CASSTDSPETQYF. The CDR3 DNA is TGTGCCAGCAGCACCGACAGCCCAGAGACCCAGTACTTC.

The J gene is TRBJ2-5, the V gene TRBV5-6; 8 bases match TRBD2. V shed 6 bases and J 1 base; nucleotides not matched to a gene: 8. Germline CDR1 reads SGHDT; CDR2 reads YYEEEE. The CDR3 totals 15 residues. The CDR3 nucleotides are TGTGCCAGCAACATAGCGGGATGGAGCCAAGAGACCCAGTACTTC. This encodes CASNIAGWSQETQYF.

The CDR3 DNA reads TGCAGCGTTAATGAGGGAAAGGGACAGCCCCAGCATTTT. Its protein product is CSVNEGKGQPQHF. J is TRBJ1-5 and V is TRBV29-1, with D unresolved. Per germline, CDR1 SQVTM and CDR2 ANQGSEA. CDR3 length: 13 residues. V shed 5 bases and J shed 7 bases, with 15 bases lying between them. The full variable domain, its missing parts supplied by reference TRBV29-1 and TRBJ1-5, is SAVISQKPSRDICQRGTSLTIQCQVDSQVTMMFWYRQQPGQSLTLIATANQGSEATYESGFVIDKFPISRPNLTFSTLTVSNMSPEDSSIYLCSVNEGKGQPQHFGDGTRLSIL.

The chain is built from TRBV6-1 and TRBJ2-7; TRBD1 matches 7 bases. This CDR3 comprises 15 residues. V lost 1 base and J lost 1; bases outside the gene matches: 4. The germline CDR1 and CDR2 sequences are MNHNS and SASEGT. The CDR3 DNA reads as TGTGCCAGCAGTGAAGTAGGGGACAGTTCCTACGAGCAGTACTTC. Protein sequence: CASSEVGDSSYEQYF.

The genes are TRBV19 and TRBJ1-5, with a tentative D call TRBD1 (5 bases). The CDR3 has 15 residues. CDR1 and CDR2 (germline): LNHDA, SQIVND (reference sequence). The germline V and J ends were trimmed by 6 bases and 1 base, with 13 bases remaining between them. The chain's CDR3 is CASRTDGGSNQPQHF. DNA for the CDR3: TGTGCCAGTAGGACAGACGGGGGGAGCAATCAGCCCCAGCATTTT.

Here the CDR3 reads CASSQKDRGYQPQHF. The CDR3 DNA is TGCGCCAGCAGCCAGAAGGACAGGGGGTATCAGCCCCAGCATTTT. The J gene is TRBJ1-5, the V gene TRBV4-1, with TRBD1 matching over 10 bases. Trimming removed 3 bases from V and 5 bases from J; junction bases left unmatched: 4. The CDR3 runs 15 residues. From germline, CDR1 is MGHRA and CDR2 YSYEKL.

This clone appeared a few times. This same CDR3 is encoded by further DNA sequences in the sample. The V and J genes are TRBV4-2 and TRBJ2-7; 11 bases fit TRBD2. Germline V gene lookup returns CDR1 LGHNA and CDR2 YNFKEQ. This CDR3 region has 15 residues. Trimming cost V 3 bases and J 4 bases; bases outside gene matches: 5. Here the CDR3 reads CASSQGLAETYEQYF. The CDR3 DNA sequence: TGTGCCAGCAGCCAGGGACTAGCGGAGACTTACGAGCAGTACTTC.

The genes are TRBV10-3 and TRBJ2-7; unclear D gene. The V gene's germline CDR1 is ENHRY and CDR2 SYGVKD. The CDR3 runs 14 residues. The V and J ends lost 2 bases and 3 bases respectively, with 11 bases between them. CDR3 in DNA: TGTGCCATCAGTGAGGAAATCCACTTCTACGAGCAGTACTTC. It codes for CAISEEIHFYEQYF.

This clone qualifies as medium-sized (0.01 to 0.1%). The chain carries TRBV28 and TRBJ2-2, with a weak D call TRBD2 (5 bases). The CDR3 is 14 amino acids. V was shortened by 6 bases and J by 4 bases, with 12 bases between the two germline ends. CDR1 and CDR2 (germline): MDHEN, SYDVKM. The CDR3 DNA reads TGTGCCAGCAGGGTGACGGGGATCACCGGGGAGCTGTTTTTT. Translation gives CASRVTGITGELFF.

This chain's CDR3 is CSVEGWGDHNEQFF. DNA of the CDR3: TGCAGCGTTGAAGGGTGGGGAGACCACAATGAGCAGTTCTTC. The V and J genes are TRBV29-1 and TRBJ2-1, with a weak D call TRBD2 (5 bases). Germline V gene data show CDR1 as SQVTM and CDR2 as ANQGSEA. Trimming pared 1 base from V and 5 bases from J, leaving 12 bases between. The CDR3 extends over 14 amino acids.